This T cell receptor beta chain was sequenced during a study of CD8 T cells in ankylosing spondylitis. The CDR3 is 16 residues long. V gave up 2 bases and J gave up 2 bases; unmatched junction bases: 6. CDR1 ENHRY and CDR2 SYGVKD come from the germline V gene. Each CDR3 protein gets one entry after TCRdb re-called the 5' RACE reads with MiXCR. The sample shows 180,000 or so distinct CDR3 sequences, approximately 10% of them seen only once. The chain combines TRBV10-3 with TRBJ2-3, with 8 bases lining up with TRBD2. This TCR was recovered from a male donor with ankylosing spondylitis or in good health (not recorded which). The specimen was blood, either unsorted or a sorted T cell fraction (not recorded which). This chain's CDR3 is CAISEEAGEPTDTQYF. The CDR3 DNA follows: TGTGCCATCAGTGAGGAAGCGGGGGAGCCCACAGATACGCAGTATTTT.